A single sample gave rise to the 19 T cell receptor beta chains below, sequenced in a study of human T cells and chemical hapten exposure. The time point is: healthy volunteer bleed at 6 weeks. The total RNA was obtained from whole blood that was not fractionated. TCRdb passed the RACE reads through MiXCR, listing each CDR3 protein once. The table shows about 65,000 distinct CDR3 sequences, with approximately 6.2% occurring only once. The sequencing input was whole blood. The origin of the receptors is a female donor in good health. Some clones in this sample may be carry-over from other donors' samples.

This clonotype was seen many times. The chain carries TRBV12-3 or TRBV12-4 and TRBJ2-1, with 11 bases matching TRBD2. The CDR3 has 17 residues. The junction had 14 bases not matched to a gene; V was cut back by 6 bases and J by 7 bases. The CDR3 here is CASSFPGLAVGGNEQFF. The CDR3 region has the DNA TGTGCCAGCAGCTTCCCGGGACTAGCGGTCGGTGGGAATGAGCAGTTCTTC.

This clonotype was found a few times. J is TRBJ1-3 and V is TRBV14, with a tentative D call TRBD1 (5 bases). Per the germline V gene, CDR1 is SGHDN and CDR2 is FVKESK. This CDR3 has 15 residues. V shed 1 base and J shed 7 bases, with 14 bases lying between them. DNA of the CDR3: TGTGCCAGCAGCCAAGTGTCAGGGATGGGCAACACCATATATTTT. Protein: CASSQVSGMGNTIYF.

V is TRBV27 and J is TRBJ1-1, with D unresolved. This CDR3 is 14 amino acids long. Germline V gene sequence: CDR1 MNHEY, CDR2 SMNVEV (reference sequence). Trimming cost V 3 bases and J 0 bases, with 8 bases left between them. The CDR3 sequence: CASSFLGLNTEAFF. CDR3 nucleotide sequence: TGTGCCAGCAGTTTTCTGGGCCTGAACACTGAAGCTTTCTTT.

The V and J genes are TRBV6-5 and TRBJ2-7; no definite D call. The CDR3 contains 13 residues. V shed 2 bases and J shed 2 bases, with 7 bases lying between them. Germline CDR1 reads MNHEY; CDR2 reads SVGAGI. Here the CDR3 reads CASSYGPAYEQYF. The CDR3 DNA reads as TGTGCCAGCAGTTACGGGCCCGCCTACGAGCAGTACTTC.

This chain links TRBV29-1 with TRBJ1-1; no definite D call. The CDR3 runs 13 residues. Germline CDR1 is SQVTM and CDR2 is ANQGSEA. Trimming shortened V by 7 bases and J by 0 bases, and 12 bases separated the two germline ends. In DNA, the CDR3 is TGCAGCGGGGTAGCGACCCTGAACACTGAAGCTTTCTTT. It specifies CSGVATLNTEAFF. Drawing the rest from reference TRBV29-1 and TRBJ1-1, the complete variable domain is SAVISQKPSRDICQRGTSLTIQCQVDSQVTMMFWYRQQPGQSLTLIATANQGSEATYESGFVIDKFPISRPNLTFSTLTVSNMSPEDSSIYLCSGVATLNTEAFFGQGTRLTVV.

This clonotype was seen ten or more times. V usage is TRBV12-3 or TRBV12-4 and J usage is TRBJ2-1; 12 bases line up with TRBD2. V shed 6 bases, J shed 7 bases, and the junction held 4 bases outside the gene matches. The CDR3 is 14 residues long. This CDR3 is CASRRLAGVNEQFF. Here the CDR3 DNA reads TGTGCCAGCAGGCGACTAGCGGGAGTTAATGAGCAGTTCTTC.

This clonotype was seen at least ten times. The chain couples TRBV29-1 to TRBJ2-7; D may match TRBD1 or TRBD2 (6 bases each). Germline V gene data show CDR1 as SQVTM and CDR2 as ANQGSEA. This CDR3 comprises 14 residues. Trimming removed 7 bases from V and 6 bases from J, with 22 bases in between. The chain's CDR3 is CSAQESGALGEQYF. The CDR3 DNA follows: TGCAGCGCGCAGGAGTCGGGGGCCCTAGGCGAGCAGTACTTC.

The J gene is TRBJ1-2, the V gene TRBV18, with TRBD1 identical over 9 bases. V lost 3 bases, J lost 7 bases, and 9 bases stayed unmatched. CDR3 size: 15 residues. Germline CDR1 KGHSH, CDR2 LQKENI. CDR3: CASSPGTGGESGYTF. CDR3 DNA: TGTGCCAGCTCACCGGGAACAGGGGGCGAAAGTGGCTACACCTTC.

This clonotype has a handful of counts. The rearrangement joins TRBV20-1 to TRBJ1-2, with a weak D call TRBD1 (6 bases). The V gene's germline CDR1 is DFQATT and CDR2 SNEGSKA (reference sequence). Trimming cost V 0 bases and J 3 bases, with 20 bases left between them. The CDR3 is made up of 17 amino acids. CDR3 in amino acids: CSARDLLVGGAYYGYTF. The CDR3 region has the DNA TGCAGTGCTAGAGATCTTCTGGTGGGGGGCGCCTACTATGGCTACACCTTC.

The CDR3 protein is CASSQWQGEKLFF. CDR3 nucleotides: TGCGCCAGCAGCCAATGGCAAGGCGAAAAACTGTTTTTT. This chain joins TRBV4-1 and TRBJ1-4; the D is unclear. This CDR3 has 13 residues. V lost 2 bases, J lost 8 bases, and 9 bases lay in between. Germline V gene data show CDR1 as MGHRA and CDR2 as YSYEKL.

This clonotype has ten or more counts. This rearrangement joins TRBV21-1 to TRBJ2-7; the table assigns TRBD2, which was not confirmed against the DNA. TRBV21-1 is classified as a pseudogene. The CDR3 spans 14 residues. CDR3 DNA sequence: TGTGCCAGCAGCTGCCGGGACTCACACTACGAGCAGTACTTC. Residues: CASSCRDSHYEQYF.

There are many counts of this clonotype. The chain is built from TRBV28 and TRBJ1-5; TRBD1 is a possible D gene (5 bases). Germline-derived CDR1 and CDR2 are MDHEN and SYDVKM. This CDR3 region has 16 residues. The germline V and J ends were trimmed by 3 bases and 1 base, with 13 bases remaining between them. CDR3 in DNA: TGTGCCAGCAGTTTGTGGGGACTTATCAGCAATCAGCCCCAGCATTTT. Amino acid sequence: CASSLWGLISNQPQHF.

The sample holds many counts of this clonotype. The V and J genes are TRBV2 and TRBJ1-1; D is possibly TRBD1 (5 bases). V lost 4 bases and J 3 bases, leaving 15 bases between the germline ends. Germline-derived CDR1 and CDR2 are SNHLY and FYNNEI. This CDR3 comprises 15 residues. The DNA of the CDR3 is TGTGCCAGCAGTGTATACAGGACAACGGACACTGAAGCTTTCTTT. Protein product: CASSVYRTTDTEAFF.

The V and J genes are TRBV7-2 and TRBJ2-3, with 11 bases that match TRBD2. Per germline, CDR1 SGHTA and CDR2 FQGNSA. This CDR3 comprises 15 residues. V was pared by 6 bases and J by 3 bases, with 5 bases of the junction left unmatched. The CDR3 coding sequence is TGTGCCAGCAGTCGGACTAGCGGGCATACAGATACGCAGTATTTT. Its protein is CASSRTSGHTDTQYF.

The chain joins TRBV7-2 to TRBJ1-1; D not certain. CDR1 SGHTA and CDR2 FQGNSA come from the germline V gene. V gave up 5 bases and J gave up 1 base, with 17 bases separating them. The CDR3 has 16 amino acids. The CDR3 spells CASSQTGQTKNTEAFF. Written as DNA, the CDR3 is TGTGCCAGCAGCCAGACTGGGCAAACAAAGAACACTGAAGCTTTCTTT.

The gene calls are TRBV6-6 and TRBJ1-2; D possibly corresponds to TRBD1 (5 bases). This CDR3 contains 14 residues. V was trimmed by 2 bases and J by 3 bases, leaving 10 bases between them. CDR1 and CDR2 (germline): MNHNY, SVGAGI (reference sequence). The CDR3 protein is CASSYTGRDYGYTF. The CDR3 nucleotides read TGTGCCAGCAGTTACACAGGTCGGGACTATGGCTACACCTTC.

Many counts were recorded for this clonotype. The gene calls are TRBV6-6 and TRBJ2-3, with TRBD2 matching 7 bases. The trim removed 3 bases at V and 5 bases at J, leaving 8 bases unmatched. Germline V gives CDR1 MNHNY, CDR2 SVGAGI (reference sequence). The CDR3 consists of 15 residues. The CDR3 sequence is CASSYAGVTKDTQYF. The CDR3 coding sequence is TGTGCCAGCAGTTATGCGGGAGTAACGAAAGATACGCAGTATTTT.

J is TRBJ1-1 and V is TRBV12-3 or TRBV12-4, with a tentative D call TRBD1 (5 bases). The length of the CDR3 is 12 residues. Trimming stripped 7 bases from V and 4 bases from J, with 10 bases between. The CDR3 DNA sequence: TGTGCCAGCAATTCAGGGCGCACTGAAGCTTTCTTT. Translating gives CASNSGRTEAFF.

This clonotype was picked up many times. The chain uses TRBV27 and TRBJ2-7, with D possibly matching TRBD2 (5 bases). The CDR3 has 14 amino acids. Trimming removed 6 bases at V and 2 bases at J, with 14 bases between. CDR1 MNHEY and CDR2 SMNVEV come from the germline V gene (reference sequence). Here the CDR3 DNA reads TGTGCCAGCAGAACACTAGGCGCAACCTACGAGCAGTACTTC. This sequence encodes CASRTLGATYEQYF.